Listed here are 25 T cell receptor beta chains from one sample, sequenced in a study of CD8+ T cells in alopecia areata (dated by TCRdb to the late 2010s). The method was the immunoSEQ multiplex PCR assay. To provide template for TCR sequencing, every sample had RNA extracted and reverse transcribed into cDNA. In TCRdb, the immuneACCESS table is reduced to in-frame sequences with V and J assigned. These tables do not hold every clone; where another copy was compared, an unresolved V gene accounts for under half, and the others remain unexplained. This sample is represented by around 100,000 clones; 55% of them were singletons. Together, the top ten hold around 10% of the sample. Sequenced sample: CD4+ T cells sorted from blood. The receptor set was obtained from a human donor in good health.

This clone came up a few times. The same CDR3 can be traced to other DNA sequences in this sample. The gene calls are TRBV20-1 and TRBJ2-1; unclear D gene. The CDR3 has 11 residues. Trimming cost V 6 bases and J 5 bases, with 8 bases left between them. The germline CDR1 and CDR2 sequences are DFQATT and SNEGSKA (reference sequence). The CDR3 DNA is TGCAGTGCCGGCGGTAACAATGAGCAGTTCTTC. Translation: CSAGGNNEQFF.

As DNA, the CDR3 is TGCGCCAGCAGCACGATGGGGAGTTTCACTGAAGCTTTCTTT. Translation: CASSTMGSFTEAFF. The chain couples TRBV5-1 to TRBJ1-1, with unresolved D. The CDR3 runs to 14 residues. V lost 4 bases and J 4 bases, leaving 14 bases between the germline ends. Germline CDR1 is SGHRS and CDR2 is YFSETQ. Together with reference TRBV5-1 and TRBJ1-1, the CDR3 gives the full variable domain: KAGVTQTPRYLIKTRGQQVTLSCSPISGHRSVSWYQQTPGQGLQFLFEYFSETQRNKGNFPGRFSGRQFSNSRSEMNVSTLELGDSALYLCASSTMGSFTEAFFGQGTRLTVV.

The rearrangement uses TRBV7-6 and TRBJ2-3; D is perhaps TRBD2 (5 bases). V lost 5 bases, J lost 0 bases, and 15 bases lay in between. The length of the CDR3 is 16 residues. The germline V gene has CDR1 SGHVS and CDR2 FNYEAQ. The chain's CDR3 is CASSQGGGESTDTQYF. The DNA for the CDR3 is TGTGCCAGCAGCCAAGGAGGCGGCGAGAGCACAGATACGCAGTATTTT.

The rearrangement links TRBV30 to TRBJ1-1; 7 positions match TRBD1. Looked up from germline, CDR1 is GTSNPN and CDR2 is SVGIG (reference sequence). V trimming: 8 bases; J trimming: 8 bases; junction bases outside the gene matches: 11. The CDR3 sequence is 12 residues long. The CDR3: CAARIPGQEAFF. CDR3 DNA sequence: TGTGCCGCCAGAATACCGGGACAGGAAGCTTTCTTT.

Many counts were recorded for this clone. The CDR3 region is CSVDGAMNTEAFF. CDR3 sequence (DNA): TGCAGCGTCGACGGGGCTATGAACACTGAAGCTTTCTTT. The chain carries TRBV29-1 and TRBJ1-1; possibly TRBD1 for D (5 bases). V lost 6 bases and J lost 0, with 11 bases in between. The germline V gene has CDR1 SQVTM and CDR2 ANQGSEA. The CDR3 is 13 residues long.

The chain has TRBV6-6 and TRBJ1-6, with D maybe TRBD1 (5 bases). The CDR3 is 16 residues long. V was clipped by 2 bases and J by 0 bases, with 8 bases between them. The germline V gene encodes CDR1 MNHNY and CDR2 SVGAGI (reference sequence). The CDR3 loop is CASSYSDSSYNSPLHF. CDR3 sequence (DNA): TGTGCCAGCAGTTACAGTGACAGCTCCTATAATTCACCCCTCCACTTT.

The chain joins TRBV29-1 to TRBJ2-3, with 10 bases that match TRBD2. V dropped 4 bases and J dropped 1; count of bases not matched to a gene: 2. The CDR3 consists of 14 residues. Germline CDR1 is SQVTM and CDR2 is ANQGSEA. CDR3 sequence (DNA): TGCAGCGTTGCCAGCGGGGGGGGCACAGATACGCAGTATTTT. Amino acid sequence: CSVASGGGTDTQYF.

The chain recombines TRBV30 with TRBJ2-5; 8 bases fit TRBD2. This CDR3 comprises 15 residues. The ends lost 0 bases at V and 1 base at J; junction bases unmatched: 4. Germline V gene lookup returns CDR1 GTSNPN and CDR2 SVGIG (reference sequence). The CDR3 sequence: CAWSVGAGAQETQYF. The CDR3 nucleotides read TGTGCCTGGAGTGTAGGAGCGGGGGCCCAAGAGACCCAGTACTTC.

The chain employs TRBV19 and TRBJ1-1; no clear D gene. Looked up from germline, CDR1 is LNHDA and CDR2 is SQIVND (reference sequence). The CDR3 length is 15 residues. V was pared by 2 bases and J by 0 bases, with 10 bases between. The CDR3 sequence is CASSIRAGLNTEAFF. In nucleotides, the CDR3 is TGTGCCAGTAGTATACGAGCAGGTTTGAACACTGAAGCTTTCTTT.

This chain joins TRBV6-5 and TRBJ1-5; 7 bases line up with TRBD1. V was pared by 6 bases and J by 0 bases, with 2 bases of the junction left unmatched. The CDR3 totals 14 residues. Germline loops: CDR1 MNHEY, CDR2 SVGAGI. The chain's CDR3 is CASSRTGSNQPQHF. The CDR3 DNA reads TGTGCCAGCAGCCGGACAGGTAGCAATCAGCCCCAGCATTTT.

The rearrangement links TRBV29-1 to TRBJ2-3, with 9 bases that match TRBD2. The CDR3 is made up of 13 amino acids. Trimming took 7 bases from V and 2 from J; bases not matched to a gene: 4. CDR1 is SQVTM, CDR2 ANQGSEA, per germline. This CDR3 is CSARLADTDTQYF. Written as DNA, the CDR3 is TGCAGCGCTAGACTAGCGGACACAGATACGCAGTATTTT.

J is TRBJ2-7 and V is TRBV7-2, with D possibly matching TRBD2 (6 bases). This CDR3 is 15 amino acids long. Looked up from germline, CDR1 is SGHTA and CDR2 is FQGNSA. Trimming took 2 bases from V and 2 from J, leaving 13 bases between them. The CDR3 reads CASSLNSGRTYEQYF. The CDR3 DNA reads as TGTGCCAGCAGCTTAAACAGCGGGCGCACCTACGAGCAGTACTTC.

The chain employs TRBV29-1 and TRBJ2-1; no clear D. Trimming took 2 bases from V and 9 from J, leaving 14 bases between them. The length of the CDR3 is 13 residues. Per the germline V gene, CDR1 is SQVTM and CDR2 is ANQGSEA. The CDR3 DNA reads as TGCAGCGTTGAAACGGTTGGTGTGGGTGAGCAGTTCTTC. This gives the protein CSVETVGVGEQFF.

This clone turned up a few times. The V call is TRBV18, the J call TRBJ2-7, with TRBD1 identical over 9 bases. J was trimmed by 1 base and V by 3 bases; bases with no gene match: 1. CDR1 is KGHSH, CDR2 LQKENI, per germline. This CDR3 region has 14 residues. The CDR3 spells CASSPGQGSYEQYF. The CDR3 coding sequence is TGTGCCAGCTCACCGGGACAGGGATCCTACGAGCAGTACTTC.

This clone was detected a few times. The chain combines TRBV5-6 with TRBJ1-2; D is ambiguous. The V gene's germline CDR1 is SGHDT and CDR2 YYEEEE. Trimming pared 0 bases from V and 4 bases from J, leaving 7 bases between. The length of the CDR3 is 13 residues. CDR3 region: CASSLGASYGYTF. Written as DNA, the CDR3 is TGTGCCAGCAGCTTGGGCGCCAGCTATGGCTACACCTTC.

V gene TRBV9 combines with J gene TRBJ1-6, with 8 bases aligning to TRBD1. CDR1 is SGDLS and CDR2 is YYNGEE in the germline V gene. V was clipped by 3 bases and J by 2 bases; unmatched bases: 4. This CDR3 region has 16 residues. The CDR3 spells CASSAYRGTYNSPLHF. The CDR3 DNA is TGTGCCAGCAGCGCGTACAGGGGGACCTATAATTCACCCCTCCACTTT.

The V and J genes are TRBV7-6 and TRBJ1-3; D gene unclear. Deletions cut 5 bases from V and 0 bases from J, with 14 bases between. This CDR3 has 16 amino acids. Germline CDR1 and CDR2: SGHVS and FNYEAQ. The CDR3 DNA reads TGTGCCAGCAGCCTTCAGGCGTTGTACTCTGGAAACACCATATATTTT. Protein: CASSLQALYSGNTIYF.

The V call is TRBV11-2, the J call TRBJ1-1, with 7 nucleotides matching TRBD1. The CDR3 runs to 15 residues. Germline-derived CDR1 and CDR2 are SGHAT and FQNNGV. J lost 0 bases, V lost 5 bases, and 6 bases had no gene match. CDR3 region: CASSARTGMNTEAFF. CDR3 in DNA: TGTGCCAGCAGCGCCCGGACAGGAATGAACACTGAAGCTTTCTTT.

The chain joins TRBV18 to TRBJ1-6, with D perhaps matching TRBD1 (5 bases). There are 13 residues in the CDR3. Germline V gene data show CDR1 as KGHSH and CDR2 as LQKENI. Trimming cost V 6 bases and J 8 bases, with 11 bases left between them. Here the CDR3 reads CASSPTVDSPLHF. DNA of the CDR3: TGTGCCAGCTCGCCGACAGTGGATTCACCCCTCCACTTT.

The chain joins TRBV7-2 to TRBJ2-4; 8 positions match TRBD2. Germline-derived CDR1 and CDR2 are SGHTA and FQGNSA. This CDR3 is built from 15 residues. V was pared by 5 bases and J by 2 bases, with 5 bases of the junction left unmatched. The CDR3 sequence: CASSAPGGPKNIQYF. CDR3 nucleotide sequence: TGTGCCAGCAGCGCCCCGGGGGGGCCCAAAAACATTCAGTACTTC.

The chain has TRBV30 and TRBJ1-1; unclear D gene. Trimming took 1 base from V and 0 from J, leaving 12 bases between them. CDR3 length equals 15 residues. The V gene's germline CDR1 is GTSNPN and CDR2 SVGIG (reference sequence). Here the CDR3 reads CAWSGEAKMNTEAFF. The CDR3 coding sequence is TGTGCCTGGAGTGGGGAGGCCAAAATGAACACTGAAGCTTTCTTT. Looking up the rest from reference TRBV30 and TRBJ1-1 gives the full variable domain: SQTIHQWPATLVQPVGSPLSLECTVEGTSNPNLYWYRQAAGRGLQLLFYSVGIGQISSEVPQNLSASRPQDRQFILSSKKLLLSDSGFYLCAWSGEAKMNTEAFFGQGTRLTVV.

The V gene is TRBV18, the J gene TRBJ2-7; TRBD1 matches at 7 bases. There are 14 residues in the CDR3. V was pared by 5 bases and J by 2 bases, with 6 bases of the junction left unmatched. CDR1 and CDR2 from the germline V gene are KGHSH and LQKENI. This chain's CDR3 is CASSSRQGPYEQYF. The CDR3 bases are TGTGCCAGCTCAAGTCGACAGGGCCCCTACGAGCAGTACTTC.

This clone was seen only a few times. This chain uses TRBV29-1 with TRBJ1-1, with unresolved D. This CDR3 comprises 13 residues. V lost 7 bases and J 2 bases, leaving 14 bases between the germline ends. The germline CDR1 and CDR2 sequences are SQVTM and ANQGSEA. As DNA, the CDR3 is TGCAGCGCGAACATTCAGGCTAACACTGAAGCTTTCTTT. It encodes CSANIQANTEAFF.

The chain employs TRBV19 and TRBJ2-1, with TRBD2 as a possible D gene (6 bases). The CDR3 totals 15 residues. The V gene lost 4 bases and the J gene lost 7 bases, with 17 bases spanning the gap. Germline V CDR1 and CDR2: LNHDA, SQIVND (reference sequence). The CDR3 nucleotides are TGTGCCAGTAGTAGGGCTAGCGCGGCCCTAAATGAGCAGTTCTTC. Translation: CASSRASAALNEQFF.

The rearrangement links TRBV29-1 to TRBJ1-4; D is uncertain. Per germline, CDR1 SQVTM and CDR2 ANQGSEA. The CDR3 runs to 14 residues. V lost 0 bases to trimming and J lost 9 bases, with 14 bases between them. The CDR3 nucleotides read TGCAGCGTTGAAGACGCGGCACGAGGGAAAAAACTGTTTTTT. Translating gives CSVEDAARGKKLFF.